The 18 T cell receptor beta chains below come from one sample, sequenced in a study of T cell responses to AZD1222 COVID-19 vaccine. Measured with immunoSEQ multiplex PCR; TCRdb has only the in-frame clones, and not every one. This table holds roughly 120,000 clones, more than 75% found once. The specimen was peripheral blood, collected 28 days after the second AZD1222 dose. The receptors here all came from an adult who received the AZD1222 COVID-19 vaccine.

The chain joins TRBV3-1 (or the pseudogene TRBV3-2) to TRBJ1-1; D not certain. The ends were cut back, 0 bases at V and 8 bases at J, with 10 bases in the middle. Germline V CDR1 and CDR2: LGHDT, YNNKEL (reference sequence). The CDR3 covers 13 residues. The CDR3 coding sequence is TGTGCCAGCAGCCAAGAGCACGCAGCCGAAGCTTTCTTT. Amino acid sequence: CASSQEHAAEAFF.

In this sample, this clone turned up a few times. The chain joins TRBV30 to TRBJ1-3; possibly TRBD1 for D (6 bases). V lost 3 bases and J lost 0, with 6 bases in between. Germline V gene sequence: CDR1 GTSNPN, CDR2 SVGIG (reference sequence). The CDR3 runs 13 residues. CDR3 coding DNA: TGTGCCTGGAGCAGGGGCTCTGGAAACACCATATATTTT. This gives the protein CAWSRGSGNTIYF.

The CDR3 nucleotides are TGTGCCAGCAGCCAAGAAGTAGGCGAGCAGTACTTC. This encodes CASSQEVGEQYF. The V call is TRBV3-1 (or the pseudogene TRBV3-2), the J call TRBJ2-7; no reliable D call. Deletions cut 0 bases from V and 6 bases from J, with 6 bases between. This CDR3 is 12 amino acids long. CDR1 and CDR2 (germline): LGHDT, YNNKEL (reference sequence).

The rearrangement uses TRBV6-5 and TRBJ1-2; D is undetermined. Per germline, CDR1 MNHEY and CDR2 SVGAGI. This CDR3 has 13 amino acids. The V end lost 4 bases, the J end lost 3 bases, and 9 bases lay between the germline ends. The CDR3 DNA is TGTGCCAGCAGTTTGCTAACAGACTATGGCTACACCTTC. It translates to CASSLLTDYGYTF.

The rearrangement uses TRBV30 and TRBJ1-5; TRBD1 might be the D (6 bases). Trimming stripped 2 bases from V and 4 bases from J, with 9 bases between. CDR1 is GTSNPN and CDR2 is SVGIG in the germline V gene (reference sequence). The CDR3 is made up of 13 amino acids. CDR3 amino acids: CAWSSQGNQPQHF. CDR3 coding DNA: TGTGCCTGGAGTAGCCAGGGGAATCAGCCCCAGCATTTT. The complete variable domain, with remaining parts taken from reference TRBV30 and TRBJ1-5, reads SQTIHQWPATLVQPVGSPLSLECTVEGTSNPNLYWYRQAAGRGLQLLFYSVGIGQISSEVPQNLSASRPQDRQFILSSKKLLLSDSGFYLCAWSSQGNQPQHFGDGTRLSIL.

This clone was detected a few times. The chain joins TRBV4-2 to TRBJ2-1; 10 bases fit TRBD2. The CDR3 contains 16 residues. After removal of 4 bases from V and 10 bases from J, the junction contained 13 bases not matched to a gene. The germline CDR1 and CDR2 sequences are LGHNA and YNFKEQ. CDR3 in DNA: TGTGCCAGCAGCCCCACTACTAGCGGGGAGCTAGGGGAGCAGTTCTTC. Its translation is CASSPTTSGELGEQFF.

The chain combines TRBV6-2 or TRBV6-3 with TRBJ2-7; D is unresolved. The length of the CDR3 is 15 residues. The germline V gene has CDR1 MNHEY and CDR2 SVGEGT. V lost 0 bases and J lost 3, with 12 bases in between. Here the CDR3 reads CASSYSEVIGYEQYF. The CDR3, as DNA: TGTGCCAGCAGTTACTCGGAAGTCATTGGCTACGAGCAGTACTTC.

The genes are TRBV4-1 and TRBJ2-7; 7 bases align to TRBD1. The length of the CDR3 is 16 residues. Germline V gene lookup returns CDR1 MGHRA and CDR2 YSYEKL. Trimming removed 0 bases from V and 0 bases from J; junction bases left unmatched: 5. CDR3 residues: CASSQEARDSSYEQYF. The CDR3 coding sequence is TGCGCCAGCAGCCAAGAGGCAAGGGACAGCTCCTACGAGCAGTACTTC.

This chain joins TRBV21-1 and TRBJ2-1. TRBV21-1 corresponds to a pseudogene. The CDR3 is 18 amino acids. The chain's CDR3 is CASSKFRARGAGRDEQFF. CDR3 bases: TGTGCCAGCAGCAAATTCCGCGCCCGGGGCGCGGGCAGAGATGAGCAGTTCTTC.

The chain has TRBV6-2 or TRBV6-3 and TRBJ2-3, with TRBD1 as a possible D gene (5 bases). V lost 3 bases to trimming and J lost 4 bases, with 17 bases between them. Germline V CDR1 and CDR2: MNHEY, SVGEGT. The CDR3 spans 16 residues. DNA of the CDR3: TGTGCCAGCAGTTATTCCGTTGACAGTGTCGCAGATACGCAGTATTTT. This translates into CASSYSVDSVADTQYF.

The V and J genes are TRBV7-9 and TRBJ2-7, with D hard to call. Germline CDR1 and CDR2: SEHNR and FQNEAQ (reference sequence). The CDR3 loop spans 13 amino acids. The germline V and J ends were trimmed by 1 base and 7 bases, with 11 bases remaining between them. The CDR3 region is CASSLGQAGEQYF. Here the CDR3 DNA reads TGTGCCAGCAGCTTAGGGCAGGCTGGTGAGCAGTACTTC.

The chain carries TRBV9 and TRBJ2-3; perhaps TRBD1 as D (5 bases). Germline loops: CDR1 SGDLS, CDR2 YYNGEE. The V end lost 4 bases, the J end lost 0 bases, and 15 bases lay between the germline ends. The CDR3 spans 16 residues. CDR3 bases: TGTGCCAGCAGCCTGACAGCTACAACTAGCACAGATACGCAGTATTTT. Its protein is CASSLTATTSTDTQYF.

The V and J genes are TRBV6-5 and TRBJ1-4; TRBD1 is a possible D gene (6 bases). Germline CDR1 and CDR2: MNHEY and SVGAGI. The CDR3 totals 13 residues. V was cut by 8 bases and J by 6 bases, with 13 bases left in between. CDR3 amino acids: CASCQGWYEKLFF. The CDR3 DNA sequence: TGTGCCAGCTGTCAGGGGTGGTATGAAAAACTGTTTTTT.

The J gene is TRBJ1-6, the V gene TRBV5-5; D call uncertain. Germline V CDR1 and CDR2: SGHKS, YYEKEE (reference sequence). V lost 2 bases and J 6 bases, leaving 9 bases between the germline ends. CDR3 length: 14 residues. CDR3 residues: CASSLEQTNSPLHF. CDR3 in DNA: TGTGCCAGCAGCTTAGAACAGACTAATTCACCCCTCCACTTT.

V gene TRBV18 combines with J gene TRBJ1-3; D not certain. CDR3 length: 15 amino acids. The germline V gene has CDR1 KGHSH and CDR2 LQKENI. The V gene lost 1 base and the J gene lost 9 bases, with 16 bases spanning the gap. The CDR3 sequence is CASSPLDSARGTIYF. For the CDR3, the DNA is TGTGCCAGCTCACCACTCGATAGCGCGCGCGGCACCATATATTTT.

The chain carries TRBV3-1 (or the pseudogene TRBV3-2) and TRBJ1-6, with no clear D. This CDR3 has 14 amino acids. V was shortened by 0 bases and J by 9 bases, with 9 bases between the two germline ends. The germline gives CDR1 LGHDT, CDR2 YNNKEL (reference sequence). CDR3 loop: CASSQDRDGSPLHF. In DNA form, the CDR3 reads TGTGCCAGCAGCCAAGACCGTGACGGTTCACCCCTCCACTTT.

The chain recombines TRBV4-2 with TRBJ2-3, with 15 bases aligning to TRBD2. The CDR3 has 17 amino acids. Germline values: CDR1 LGHNA, CDR2 YNFKEQ. Trimming removed 5 bases from V and 8 bases from J; junction bases left unmatched: 11. The CDR3 loop is CASSKEWTSGGARTQYF. The CDR3 DNA reads TGTGCCAGCAGCAAGGAGTGGACTAGCGGGGGGGCTCGTACGCAGTATTTT.

The V and J genes are TRBV7-2 and TRBJ1-5, with D uncertain. The germline V gene has CDR1 SGHTA and CDR2 FQGNSA. The CDR3 is 16 amino acids. Trimming cost V 4 bases and J 2 bases, with 15 bases left between them. CDR3 loop: CASSSPVGVGNQPQHF. The CDR3 bases are TGTGCCAGCAGCTCACCCGTCGGGGTCGGCAATCAGCCCCAGCATTTT.